The 23 T cell receptor beta chains reported below all come from one sample, sequenced in a study of cytomegalovirus exposure and HLA in healthy donors (dated by TCRdb to the late 2010s). The library relied on the immunoSEQ multiplex PCR assay. For the multiplex PCR, a mixture combining 60 forward primers for TCR Vbeta segments and 13 reverse primers for TCR Jbeta segments was used. In its TCRdb copy, this immuneACCESS table keeps in-frame sequences only and misses some clones. Where compared with another copy, unresolved V genes explain less than half of these, and the others have no known cause. Here the sample has around 150,000 clones; about 75% occur a single time. In total, the top ten clones hold about 4.3% of the sample. The sequencing sample was made of PBMCs. The receptors were sampled from a man aged 18 to 29 in good health and CMV-seropositive.

DNA of the CDR3: TGTGCCAGCGACAGGGGGTCCTACGAGCAGTACGTC. Its protein product is CASDRGSYEQYV. The genes are TRBV2 and TRBJ2-7; 9 bases fit TRBD1. V shed 8 bases, J shed 1 base, and the junction held 0 bases outside the gene matches. The CDR3 extends over 12 amino acids. From germline, CDR1 is SNHLY and CDR2 FYNNEI.

On this clone: Other DNA sequences in the same sample also yield this CDR3. The V gene is TRBV9, the J gene TRBJ1-5; TRBD1 matches 7 bases. The CDR3 loop spans 14 amino acids. V was clipped by 0 bases and J by 4 bases; unmatched bases: 1. The germline gives CDR1 SGDLS, CDR2 YYNGEE. CDR3: CASSVAGGNQPQHF. As DNA, the CDR3 is TGTGCCAGCAGCGTAGCAGGGGGAAATCAGCCCCAGCATTTT.

The chain carries TRBV7-8 and TRBJ2-1, with D possibly TRBD1 on 6 matching bases. This CDR3 comprises 18 residues. V was cut by 5 bases and J by 1 base, with 21 bases left in between. Germline CDR1 reads SGHVS; CDR2 reads FQNEAQ. CDR3 in amino acids: CASSGGHGGYESYNEQFF. CDR3 DNA: TGTGCCAGCAGCGGGGGACACGGCGGATATGAATCCTACAATGAGCAGTTCTTC.

The chain is built from TRBV30 and TRBJ1-2, with 7 bases lining up with TRBD1. V was clipped by 4 bases and J by 4 bases; unmatched bases: 3. CDR1 and CDR2 (germline): GTSNPN, SVGIG (reference sequence). CDR3 length: 12 amino acids. CDR3 protein: CAWTGDSYGYTF. The CDR3 nucleotides are TGTGCCTGGACTGGGGACAGCTATGGCTACACCTTC.

The genes are TRBV25-1 and TRBJ2-1, with 9 nucleotides matching TRBD2. This CDR3 is built from 16 residues. Germline-derived CDR1 and CDR2 are MGHDK and SYGVNS. Trimming removed 4 bases from V and 8 bases from J; junction bases left unmatched: 12. Here the CDR3 DNA reads TGTGCCAGCAGTGTCCTGACTAGCGGAGGCCAGGATGAGCAGTTCTTC. As protein: CASSVLTSGGQDEQFF.

The V and J genes are TRBV15 and TRBJ2-1, with 11 bases lining up with TRBD1. Germline lookup yields CDR1 LNHNV and CDR2 YYDKDF (reference sequence). Trimming at V came to 5 bases and at J to 4 bases, leaving 4 bases not matched to a gene. The CDR3 totals 15 residues. The DNA of the CDR3 is TGTGCCACCAGCCGGGGACAGGGGGGTTACAATGAGCAGTTCTTC. Residues: CATSRGQGGYNEQFF.

This clone has only one observation. The chain combines TRBV2 with TRBJ2-1, with 8 bases identical to TRBD2. Germline CDR1 and CDR2: SNHLY and FYNNEI. The CDR3 has 16 amino acids. V lost 6 bases and J lost 0; bases outside the gene matches: 7. CDR3 protein: CASSTSRGGSYNEQFF. In DNA, the CDR3 is TGTGCCAGCAGCACTTCACGGGGGGGCTCCTACAATGAGCAGTTCTTC. The full variable domain, with the rest looked up from reference TRBV2 and TRBJ2-1, is EPEVTQTPSHQVTQMGQEVILRCVPISNHLYFYWYRQILGQKVEFLVSFYNNEISEKSEIFDDQFSVERPDGSNFTLKIRSTKLEDSAMYFCASSTSRGGSYNEQFFGPGTRLTVL.

This chain joins TRBV9 and TRBJ1-4, with 9 bases fitting TRBD1. This CDR3 has 15 residues. Germline CDR1 and CDR2: SGDLS and YYNGEE. Trimming took 3 bases from V and 6 from J; bases not matched to a gene: 6. CDR3 coding DNA: TGTGCCAGCAGCGCGACAGGGGGGTTTCATGAAAAACTGTTTTTT. Protein: CASSATGGFHEKLFF.

The CDR3 DNA reads TGCAGCGTTGAAGGCGGGGGCGAGCAGTACGTC. The encoded protein is CSVEGGGEQYV. The chain couples TRBV29-1 to TRBJ2-7; 7 nucleotides align to TRBD2. Per germline, CDR1 SQVTM and CDR2 ANQGSEA. Trimming cost V 1 base and J 6 bases; bases outside gene matches: 0. This CDR3 is built from 11 residues.

In this sample, this clone turned up a few times. The chain recombines TRBV25-1 with TRBJ1-2, with 9 bases fitting TRBD1. Germline-derived CDR1 and CDR2 are MGHDK and SYGVNS. J lost 7 bases, V lost 1 base, and 13 bases had no gene match. The CDR3 length is 17 residues. The CDR3 reads CASSESEYTGGRGGYTF. The CDR3, as DNA: TGTGCCAGCAGTGAATCAGAGTACACAGGGGGCAGGGGTGGCTACACCTTC.

Of note for this clone: In the same sample, other DNA sequences code for this CDR3. The rearrangement uses TRBV19 and TRBJ1-5, with a weak D call TRBD1 (6 bases). V gave up 3 bases and J gave up 4 bases, with 13 bases separating them. The CDR3 is 15 residues long. Germline V CDR1 and CDR2: LNHDA, SQIVND (reference sequence). CDR3 sequence: CASSMSGQGNQPQHF. The CDR3 DNA reads TGTGCCAGTAGTATGTCGGGGCAGGGGAATCAGCCCCAGCATTTT.

The rearrangement links TRBV5-8 to TRBJ1-2; 7 bases match TRBD1. Germline-derived CDR1 and CDR2 are SGHTS and YDEGEE. This CDR3 comprises 13 residues. V dropped 2 bases and J dropped 4; count of bases not matched to a gene: 2. The CDR3 here is CASSLQGSYGYTF. The CDR3 nucleotides read TGTGCCAGCAGCTTACAGGGGAGCTATGGCTACACCTTC.

The V gene is TRBV5-6, the J gene TRBJ2-1, with 7 bases identical to TRBD1. This CDR3 contains 15 residues. CDR1 is SGHDT and CDR2 is YYEEEE in the germline V gene. Trimming at V came to 5 bases and at J to 2 bases, leaving 7 bases not matched to a gene. The CDR3 nucleotides are TGTGCCAGCAGTTACAGGGGTTCAGCCTACAATGAGCAGTTCTTC. Translation: CASSYRGSAYNEQFF.

The V and J genes are TRBV29-1 and TRBJ2-4; TRBD1 matches at 7 bases. There are 14 residues in the CDR3. Trimming removed 3 bases from V and 4 bases from J; junction bases left unmatched: 6. Germline V gene lookup returns CDR1 SQVTM and CDR2 ANQGSEA. CDR3 sequence reads: CSVENSGGKNIQYF. CDR3 DNA: TGCAGCGTTGAGAATTCAGGGGGAAAAAACATTCAGTACTTC.

The gene calls are TRBV19 and TRBJ2-1, with TRBD2 matching over 7 bases. CDR1 and CDR2 (germline): LNHDA, SQIVND (reference sequence). This CDR3 has 17 amino acids. Losses at the gene ends were 4 bases for V and 0 bases for J; bases not matched to a gene: 9. The chain's CDR3 is CASSTPSGGLSYNEQFF. The DNA for the CDR3 is TGTGCCAGTAGTACACCCTCGGGGGGTCTCTCCTACAATGAGCAGTTCTTC. The full variable domain, rest sourced from reference TRBV19 and TRBJ2-1, is DGGITQSPKYLFRKEGQNVTLSCEQNLNHDAMYWYRQDPGQGLRLIYYSQIVNDFQKGDIAEGYSVSREKKESFPLTVTSAQKNPTAFYLCASSTPSGGLSYNEQFFGPGTRLTVL.

The chain uses TRBV5-4 and TRBJ2-5, with a tentative D call TRBD1 (6 bases). V was clipped by 4 bases and J by 2 bases, with 12 bases between them. CDR1 and CDR2 (germline): SGHNT, YYREEE (reference sequence). The CDR3 covers 14 residues. CDR3 in DNA: TGTGCCAGCAGCGGGCGGACAGTTCAAGAGACCCAGTACTTC. Translated, it gives CASSGRTVQETQYF.

This chain links TRBV25-1 with TRBJ2-1; no firm D call. The CDR3 spans 14 residues. Trimming stripped 3 bases from V and 0 bases from J, with 6 bases between. In germline, CDR1 is MGHDK, CDR2 SYGVNS. The CDR3 is CASSDHSSYNEQFF. The CDR3 bases are TGTGCCAGCAGTGATCATAGCTCCTACAATGAGCAGTTCTTC.

There are a few counts of this clone. The V and J genes are TRBV7-9 and TRBJ1-2, with TRBD1 matching 7 bases. Germline CDR1 and CDR2: SEHNR and FQNEAQ (reference sequence). Germline trimming cut 4 bases from V and 6 bases from J; bases unmatched to any gene: 11. This CDR3 comprises 15 residues. The CDR3 DNA reads TGTGCCAGCAGCTATAAACCGGGGACAGCTGATGGCTACACCTTC. It is translated as CASSYKPGTADGYTF.

This clone was seen only once. The chain joins TRBV4-1 to TRBJ1-2; the match to TRBD1 covers 7 bases. This CDR3 is 15 amino acids long. The V gene's germline CDR1 is MGHRA and CDR2 YSYEKL. V lost 0 bases, J lost 4 bases, and 5 bases stayed unmatched. The CDR3 is CASSQDLGGGYGYTF. For the CDR3, the DNA is TGCGCCAGCAGCCAAGATCTAGGGGGCGGCTATGGCTACACCTTC.

The sample holds a few counts of this clone. This rearrangement joins TRBV10-1 to TRBJ2-4, with 16 bases aligning to TRBD2. CDR3 size: 20 residues. Germline V gives CDR1 WNHNN, CDR2 SYGVQD (reference sequence). The junction had 21 bases not matched to a gene; V was cut back by 7 bases and J by 9 bases. CDR3 nucleotide sequence: TGCGCCAGCACCCCAAAGGGGCAGGGGACTAGCGGGGGGGCAGGAGGCATTCAGTACTTC. It encodes CASTPKGQGTSGGAGGIQYF.

V and J are TRBV9 and TRBJ2-5, with a possible D match to TRBD2 (5 bases). V was cut by 0 bases and J by 2 bases, with 8 bases left in between. CDR3 length equals 14 residues. Per germline, CDR1 SGDLS and CDR2 YYNGEE. CDR3 sequence: CASSVGGLQETQYF. As DNA, the CDR3 is TGTGCCAGCAGCGTAGGAGGGCTGCAAGAGACCCAGTACTTC.

V and J are TRBV28 and TRBJ1-5; possibly TRBD1 for D (5 bases). Looked up from germline, CDR1 is MDHEN and CDR2 is SYDVKM. V was shortened by 3 bases and J by 9 bases, with 15 bases between the two germline ends. The CDR3 has 14 amino acids. The DNA of the CDR3 is TGTGCCAGCAGTTTTTGGGGCACGCAACGGCCCCAGCATTTT. This encodes CASSFWGTQRPQHF. The full variable domain, rest sourced from reference TRBV28 and TRBJ1-5, is DVKVTQSSRYLVKRTGEKVFLECVQDMDHENMFWYRQDPGLGLRLIYFSYDVKMKEKGDIPEGYSVSREKKERFSLILESASTNQTSMYLCASSFWGTQRPQHFGDGTRLSIL.

The chain uses TRBV5-1 and TRBJ2-1; a weak D match, TRBD1 (6 bases). With 7 bases removed from V and 4 bases from J, the gap between germline ends came to 15 bases. Germline V gene data show CDR1 as SGHRS and CDR2 as YFSETQ. The CDR3 has 14 residues. The CDR3 loop reads CASSPGQSYNEQFF. The DNA of the CDR3 is TGCGCCAGCTCGCCTGGACAGAGTTACAATGAGCAGTTCTTC.